This T cell receptor beta chain was identified in a study of T-cell reconstitution after alpha-beta-depleted transplantation in children. Per germline, CDR1 SEHNR and CDR2 FQNEAQ (reference sequence). The CDR3 is 14 amino acids. Trimming shortened V by 1 base and J by 8 bases, and 12 bases separated the two germline ends. Unique molecular identifiers were used to barcode this TCRbeta library. TCRdb ran MiXCR on the PCR reads and lists one entry per CDR3 protein. Found here are almost 500,000 distinct CDR3 sequences, about an eighth of them singletons; the top ten hold around 5.8%. This clonotype was counted a few times.

The chain combines TRBV7-9 with TRBJ1-5; no definite D call. The TCR sequence derives from a human donor who donated a stem cell graft to a child with combined immunodeficiency. Source: PBMCs from the stem cell graft donor, taken from the stem cell graft. CDR3: CASSLDNAGKPQHF. CDR3 DNA sequence: TGTGCCAGCAGCTTAGATAACGCCGGGAAGCCCCAGCATTTT.